A selection of T cell receptor beta chains follows, all from one sample in a study of blood T cell repertoires in COVID-19. Here immunoSEQ multiplex PCR was the method, and the copy in TCRdb shows in-frame clones only, minus some. This table holds about 140,000 clones, 84% found once. The sequencing sample was made of peripheral blood. The receptors stem from a man under 40 with COVID-19, enrolled during active disease. Both conserved end residues are part of each CDR3. Fields, in order: D gene, clone size, V gene, J gene, CDR3 DNA, CDR3 protein. D genes are given only for firm matches. Where a row states a size, it is once, few, many or the class of an expanded clone; other rows omit it.

>TRBD1|-|TRBV5-4|TRBJ1-1
TGTGCCAGCAGTTATCCGACAGGGATGAACACTGAAGCTTTCTTT
CASSYPTGMNTEAFF
>-|few|TRBV4-1|TRBJ2-1
TGCGCCAGCAGCCAACGGGCTGGTCGACAGTCCAATGAGCAGTTCTTC
CASSQRAGRQSNEQFF
>TRBD1|-|TRBV19|TRBJ1-2
TGTGCCACATTGGGACAGGGAGGCTACACCTTC
CATLGQGGYTF
>TRBD1|once|TRBV15|TRBJ2-7
TGTGCCACCAGCAGAGGGGACAGTAATCTCGAGCAGTACTTC
CATSRGDSNLEQYF
>TRBD2|-|TRBV27|TRBJ2-1
TGTGCCAGCAGTCAACTAGCGGGGGATGCCTACTCCTACAATGAGCAGTTCTTC
CASSQLAGDAYSYNEQFF
>TRBD1|-|TRBV27|TRBJ2-3
TGTGCCAGCAGTCCCGGGACAGGGTATACCGATACGCAGTATTTT
CASSPGTGYTDTQYF
>TRBD1|-|TRBV6-5|TRBJ1-1
TGTGCCAGCGGGGGGGACAGGATTAACACTGAAGCTTTCTTT
CASGGDRINTEAFF
>-|-|TRBV5-6|TRBJ1-5
TGTGCCAGCAGCTTGAGAAGTGCGGGTAGCAATCAGCCCCAGCATTTT
CASSLRSAGSNQPQHF
>-|-|TRBV9|TRBJ2-1
TGTGCCAGCGGAGCGGACAATGAGCAGTTCTTC
CASGADNEQFF
>-|-|TRBV30|TRBJ2-7
TGTGCCTGGAGTGTATTGGGGAGGTCCTACGAGCAGTACTTC
CAWSVLGRSYEQYF
>TRBD1|-|TRBV19|TRBJ1-5
TGTGCCAGTCTCCGGACAGGCGATCTTTCTCGGCCCCAGCATTTT
CASLRTGDLSRPQHF
>TRBD1|-|TRBV28|TRBJ2-5
TGTGCCAGCAGTCTACTAACAGGGGCAGGGGAGACCCAGTACTTC
CASSLLTGAGETQYF
>TRBD1|-|TRBV2|TRBJ1-1
TGTGCCCGAAGGGACAGGGGGAATACTGAAGCTTTCTTT
CARRDRGNTEAFF